Sequencing of this TCR beta chain was carried out in a study of CD8 T cells in ankylosing spondylitis. V lost 1 base and J 4 bases, leaving 5 bases between the germline ends. The CDR3 is 12 amino acids. Looked up from germline, CDR1 is SQVTM and CDR2 is ANQGSEA. Each CDR3 protein gets one entry after TCRdb re-called the 5' RACE reads with MiXCR. Found here are about 240,000 distinct CDR3 sequences, about 10% of them singletons; the top ten hold 6% to 8%. The chain is built from TRBV29-1 and TRBJ2-1; D unresolved. This receptor was identified in a male donor with ankylosing spondylitis or in good health (not recorded which). The sequenced sample consisted of blood, either unsorted or a sorted T cell fraction (not recorded which). This CDR3 reads CSVEVTYNEQFF. In nucleotides, the CDR3 is TGCAGCGTTGAAGTCACTTACAATGAGCAGTTCTTC.